These 28 T cell receptor beta chains came from one sample sequenced in a study of T-cell reconstitution after alpha-beta-depleted transplantation in children. Unique molecular identifiers featured in how the TCRbeta library was prepared. TCRdb reprocessed the PCR reads via MiXCR and lists one record per CDR3 protein. Among 200,000 to 250,000 distinct CDR3 sequences listed, 8% to 10% were seen once. Sequencing used PBMCs from the stem cell graft donor, obtained from the stem cell graft. The origin of the receptors is a human donor who donated a stem cell graft to a child with acute lymphoblastic leukemia.

This clonotype was seen a handful of times. V and J are TRBV11-2 and TRBJ2-1; possible D gene TRBD1, 6 bases. V was shortened by 5 bases and J by 9 bases, with 14 bases between the two germline ends. CDR3 length equals 13 residues. CDR1 is SGHAT and CDR2 is FQNNGV in the germline V gene. The CDR3 DNA reads as TGTGCCAGCAGCCCGGTGGCAGGGGTTGAGCAGTTCTTC. This encodes CASSPVAGVEQFF.

J is TRBJ2-5 and V is TRBV29-1, with 10 positions matching TRBD1. Germline V gives CDR1 SQVTM, CDR2 ANQGSEA. J was trimmed by 4 bases and V by 3 bases; bases with no gene match: 5. The CDR3 contains 14 residues. CDR3 amino acids: CSVDIGQGVETQYF. CDR3 sequence (DNA): TGCAGCGTTGATATTGGACAGGGGGTAGAGACCCAGTACTTC.

The chain has TRBV6-1 and TRBJ1-6; D uncertain. The V gene lost 6 bases and the J gene lost 7 bases, with 13 bases spanning the gap. The CDR3 contains 14 residues. Germline CDR1 reads MNHNS; CDR2 reads SASEGT. CDR3 region: CASRNGEINSPLHF. For the CDR3, the DNA is TGTGCCAGCAGGAATGGTGAAATCAATTCACCCCTCCACTTT.

The rearrangement uses TRBV27 and TRBJ1-2, with D possibly being TRBD1 (5 bases). The germline CDR1 and CDR2 sequences are MNHEY and SMNVEV (reference sequence). Trimming took 0 bases from V and 6 from J, leaving 14 bases between them. CDR3 length: 15 residues. CDR3 region: CASSLSGRAGDGYTF. CDR3 sequence (DNA): TGTGCCAGCAGTTTATCTGGCAGGGCCGGGGATGGCTACACCTTC.

This clonotype has more than one count but fewer than ten. The genes are TRBV20-1 and TRBJ1-5; 8 bases are a match to TRBD1. Trimming at V came to 4 bases and at J to 7 bases, leaving 9 bases not matched to a gene. Per germline, CDR1 DFQATT and CDR2 SNEGSKA (reference sequence). The length of the CDR3 is 14 residues. The CDR3 loop reads CSATDRGWGQPQHF. The CDR3 DNA reads as TGCAGTGCTACAGACAGGGGATGGGGACAGCCCCAGCATTTT.

Ten or more counts support this clonotype. The V and J genes are TRBV7-9 and TRBJ2-7, with D tentatively TRBD2 (5 bases). Germline-derived CDR1 and CDR2 are SEHNR and FQNEAQ (reference sequence). V lost 3 bases, J lost 5 bases, and 8 bases lay in between. The CDR3 is 12 amino acids. The CDR3: CASSLPGDEQYF. CDR3 nucleotides: TGTGCCAGCAGCTTGCCCGGGGACGAGCAGTACTTC.

V gene TRBV19 combines with J gene TRBJ2-5; TRBD2 agrees at 7 bases. Losses at the gene ends were 8 bases for V and 4 bases for J; bases not matched to a gene: 4. The CDR3 runs 12 residues. CDR1 and CDR2 from the germline V gene are LNHDA and SQIVND (reference sequence). Here the CDR3 reads CASGPSGETQYF. CDR3 bases: TGTGCCAGTGGGCCTAGCGGAGAGACCCAGTACTTC.

This chain joins TRBV5-1 and TRBJ2-1; no clear D. Germline loops: CDR1 SGHRS, CDR2 YFSETQ. The CDR3 extends over 16 amino acids. V dropped 3 bases and J dropped 2 bases, with 15 bases sitting between them. The chain's CDR3 is CASSSLDGPPYNEQFF. CDR3 coding DNA: TGCGCCAGCAGCTCCTTAGATGGCCCTCCCTACAATGAGCAGTTCTTC.

The chain has TRBV5-1 and TRBJ2-2, with a possible D match to TRBD2 (6 bases). This CDR3 spans 16 amino acids. Trimming took 3 bases from V and 7 from J, leaving 19 bases between them. The germline CDR1 and CDR2 sequences are SGHRS and YFSETQ. The CDR3 nucleotides are TGCGCCAGCAGCTATTCCGGGACTTGGGATTTCGGGGAGCTGTTTTTT. It yields the protein CASSYSGTWDFGELFF. The full variable domain, with the rest looked up from reference TRBV5-1 and TRBJ2-2, is KAGVTQTPRYLIKTRGQQVTLSCSPISGHRSVSWYQQTPGQGLQFLFEYFSETQRNKGNFPGRFSGRQFSNSRSEMNVSTLELGDSALYLCASSYSGTWDFGELFFGEGSRLTVL.

This clonotype has just a few counts. The V call is TRBV7-2, the J call TRBJ2-5; 12 bases match TRBD2. This CDR3 is built from 17 residues. CDR1 and CDR2 from the germline V gene are SGHTA and FQGNSA. The J segment lost 4 bases and the V segment lost 2 bases, leaving 8 bases of the junction unmatched. CDR3 coding DNA: TGTGCCAGCAGCTTATGGGCTAGCGGGGGGGCTGTAGAGACCCAGTACTTC. Protein product: CASSLWASGGAVETQYF.

This clonotype has a count of ten or more. J is TRBJ2-3 and V is TRBV9; tentatively, D is TRBD1 (9 bases). Germline CDR1 and CDR2: SGDLS and YYNGEE. The V gene lost 3 bases and the J gene lost 5 bases, with 16 bases spanning the gap. This CDR3 is 15 amino acids long. CDR3 sequence: CASSAGTGTRDTQYF. In DNA form, the CDR3 reads TGTGCCAGCAGCGCCGGGACAGGGACTAGAGATACGCAGTATTTT. Complete variable domain (other parts from reference TRBV9 and TRBJ2-3): DSGVTQTPKHLITATGQRVTLRCSPRSGDLSVYWYQQSLDQGLQFLIQYYNGEERAKGNILERFSAQQFPDLHSELNLSSLELGDSALYFCASSAGTGTRDTQYFGPGTRLTVL.

V usage is TRBV10-3 and J usage is TRBJ2-1; 15 bases map to TRBD2. This CDR3 is 17 amino acids long. Per germline, CDR1 ENHRY and CDR2 SYGVKD. Germline trimming cut 10 bases from V and 2 bases from J; bases unmatched to any gene: 9. CDR3 region: CATEPGLAGGPYNEQFF. The CDR3 DNA reads as TGTGCCACCGAGCCGGGACTAGCGGGGGGTCCCTACAATGAGCAGTTCTTC.

This clonotype was picked up one time. The rearrangement links TRBV29-1 to TRBJ2-2; TRBD1 matches at 7 bases. From germline, CDR1 is SQVTM and CDR2 ANQGSEA. The CDR3 consists of 14 residues. The V segment lost 7 bases and the J segment 3 bases; nucleotides outside the gene matches: 8. The CDR3 protein is CSALTGIHTGELFF. The CDR3 bases are TGCAGCGCACTGACAGGGATCCACACCGGGGAGCTGTTTTTT.

This clonotype was detected ten times or more. The chain carries TRBV11-1 and TRBJ1-1, with TRBD1 as a possible D gene (6 bases). The germline gives CDR1 SGHAT, CDR2 FQDESV (reference sequence). V shed 4 bases and J shed 4 bases, with 16 bases lying between them. The CDR3 has 15 residues. The CDR3 spells CASSSTTGQGTEAFF. DNA for the CDR3: TGTGCCAGCAGCTCCACTACAGGGCAGGGCACTGAAGCTTTCTTT.

The table lists this clonotype with many counts. The chain couples TRBV5-1 to TRBJ2-1, with TRBD2 identical over 8 bases. The CDR3 length is 15 residues. Germline V gene data show CDR1 as SGHRS and CDR2 as YFSETQ. V was pared by 4 bases and J by 5 bases, with 8 bases of the junction left unmatched. The CDR3 spells CASSMGLVNNNEQFF. The CDR3 bases are TGCGCCAGCAGCATGGGACTAGTGAATAACAATGAGCAGTTCTTC.

In its sample, this clonotype was seen once. This rearrangement joins TRBV12-3 or TRBV12-4 to TRBJ1-5, with a weak D call TRBD1 (5 bases). Trimming removed 6 bases at V and 6 bases at J, with 15 bases between. The CDR3 totals 14 residues. The CDR3 reads CASSPGPAFQPQHF. CDR3 coding DNA: TGTGCCAGCAGCCCGGGGCCCGCGTTTCAGCCCCAGCATTTT.

This chain uses TRBV15 with TRBJ2-5, with D maybe TRBD1 (6 bases). This CDR3 is 16 amino acids long. V was pared by 0 bases and J by 1 base, with 12 bases between. The V gene's germline CDR1 is LNHNV and CDR2 YYDKDF (reference sequence). The CDR3 nucleotides are TGTGCCACCAGCAGAGATGGGGACACAGGCCAAGAGACCCAGTACTTC. This codes for CATSRDGDTGQETQYF.

The table lists this clonotype with a few counts. The rearrangement uses TRBV7-2 and TRBJ2-2; 7 nucleotides match TRBD2. Germline V gene data show CDR1 as SGHTA and CDR2 as FQGNSA. Germline trimming cut 4 bases from V and 6 bases from J; bases unmatched to any gene: 5. This CDR3 is built from 14 residues. CDR3 sequence (DNA): TGTGCCAGCAGCTCAGGACTAGGGGCCGGGGAGCTGTTTTTT. This sequence encodes CASSSGLGAGELFF.

The table lists this clonotype with many counts. This chain connects TRBV7-8 to TRBJ1-5; D is ambiguous. Germline V lookup: CDR1 SGHVS, CDR2 FQNEAQ. CDR3 length: 17 residues. Trimming removed 5 bases from V and 0 bases from J, with 17 bases in between. The CDR3 is CASSLEGQLDSNQPQHF. The CDR3 nucleotides are TGTGCCAGCAGCCTAGAAGGGCAACTCGATAGCAATCAGCCCCAGCATTTT.

The J gene is TRBJ2-7, the V gene TRBV27; the D gene is possibly TRBD1 (6 bases). Deletions cut 0 bases from V and 0 bases from J, with 12 bases between. The V gene's germline CDR1 is MNHEY and CDR2 SMNVEV (reference sequence). CDR3 length equals 16 residues. The CDR3 sequence is CASSLSDRSHSYEQYF. In DNA, the CDR3 is TGTGCCAGCAGTTTATCCGACAGGTCCCACTCCTACGAGCAGTACTTC.

This clonotype was observed a handful of times. CDR3 sequence (DNA): TGTGCCAGCAGCTTTCTGTCGGGCTCCACCTCTCATGAGCAGTTCTTC. Residues: CASSFLSGSTSHEQFF. The chain uses TRBV5-5 and TRBJ2-1; D ambiguous. The V end was cut by 2 bases, the J end by 8 bases, with 20 bases between. CDR3 length equals 16 residues. Germline V gives CDR1 SGHKS, CDR2 YYEKEE (reference sequence).

This clonotype was found a few times. The chain employs TRBV6-1 and TRBJ1-1; D remains unclear. The CDR3 is 14 residues long. CDR1 and CDR2 (germline): MNHNS, SASEGT. The germline V and J ends were trimmed by 0 bases and 1 base, with 6 bases remaining between them. CDR3 protein: CASSEAVTNTEAFF. CDR3 coding DNA: TGTGCCAGCAGTGAAGCCGTTACGAACACTGAAGCTTTCTTT.

This sequence joins TRBV6-2 or TRBV6-3 and TRBJ2-3, with D hard to call. V lost 8 bases to trimming and J lost 8 bases, with 11 bases between them. Germline lookup yields CDR1 MNHEY and CDR2 SVGEGT. The CDR3 is 11 amino acids. The CDR3 loop is CASREVGTQYF. CDR3 DNA sequence: TGTGCCAGCCGCGAGGTTGGTACGCAGTATTTT.

This clonotype was recorded many times. The rearrangement joins TRBV10-3 to TRBJ2-7; TRBD1 aligns across 9 bases. This CDR3 is 13 amino acids long. Germline CDR1 and CDR2: ENHRY and SYGVKD. With V trimmed by 9 bases and J by 5 bases, 8 bases remained unmatched. Written as DNA, the CDR3 is TGTGCCATTACAGGGGGCCTTGGCGACGAGCAGTACTTC. Amino acid sequence: CAITGGLGDEQYF.

The V call is TRBV13, the J call TRBJ2-2, with D unresolved. V was cut by 5 bases and J by 7 bases, with 14 bases left in between. The CDR3 runs to 14 residues. Germline-derived CDR1 and CDR2 are PRHDT and FYEKMQ (reference sequence). The CDR3 is CASSQIMRLGELFF. In DNA form, the CDR3 reads TGTGCCAGCAGCCAGATTATGCGGCTCGGGGAGCTGTTTTTT.

This clonotype was seen repeatedly, ten times or more. The V call is TRBV7-2, the J call TRBJ1-1, with D unclear. Deletions cut 7 bases from V and 0 bases from J, with 12 bases between. The CDR3 has 14 residues. Per the germline V gene, CDR1 is SGHTA and CDR2 is FQGNSA. CDR3 DNA sequence: TGTGCCAGCAACCCACGGGCTCTGAACACTGAAGCTTTCTTT. This codes for CASNPRALNTEAFF.

The chain couples TRBV27 to TRBJ1-2, with no clear D. V was pared by 5 bases and J by 0 bases, with 13 bases between. The CDR3 is 15 residues long. The germline gives CDR1 MNHEY, CDR2 SMNVEV (reference sequence). The CDR3 DNA sequence: TGTGCCAGCAGTCCGCGCTCAACGGCTAACTATGGCTACACCTTC. Its protein is CASSPRSTANYGYTF.

In this sample, this clonotype turned up a few times. This sequence joins TRBV7-2 and TRBJ2-7, with D possibly being TRBD2 (5 bases). Per the germline V gene, CDR1 is SGHTA and CDR2 is FQGNSA. The CDR3 is 12 amino acids. V was pared by 5 bases and J by 3 bases, with 8 bases between. The CDR3 DNA is TGTGCCAGCAGCCACGGGGTCTACGAGCAGTACTTC. This codes for CASSHGVYEQYF.